Listed here are 21 T cell receptor beta chains from one sample, sequenced in a study of shared clonotypes between healthy human individuals. Sequencing was performed with immunoSEQ multiplex PCR; in TCRdb, only in-frame clones are kept and a portion is missing. Of approximately 980,000 clones in the sample, around 80% were seen once. The sample comprised memory CD4+ T cells sorted from blood. Subset specified: CD45RA-negative fraction. Receptor source: a man between 18 and 29 years old in good health.

The gene calls are TRBV5-1 and TRBJ2-1; TRBD2 aligns across 12 bases. CDR1 and CDR2 (germline): SGHRS, YFSETQ. V dropped 7 bases and J dropped 6; count of bases not matched to a gene: 5. CDR3 length: 14 residues. CDR3 protein: CASRLAGVSNEQFF. CDR3 nucleotides: TGCGCCAGCCGACTAGCGGGAGTCTCCAATGAGCAGTTCTTC.

This clone occurred a few times. This chain connects TRBV9 to TRBJ1-2, with unresolved D. CDR1 is SGDLS, CDR2 YYNGEE, per germline. V was cut by 4 bases and J by 8 bases, with 18 bases left in between. The CDR3 loop spans 14 amino acids. CDR3 region: CASSTIDAGLGYTF. The CDR3 DNA reads as TGTGCCAGCAGCACCATCGACGCCGGCTTGGGCTACACCTTC.

The chain couples TRBV5-6 to TRBJ2-3, with D tentatively TRBD1 (6 bases). This CDR3 spans 15 amino acids. Germline CDR1 is SGHDT and CDR2 is YYEEEE. V dropped 3 bases and J dropped 4 bases, with 15 bases sitting between them. CDR3 in DNA: TGTGCCAGCAGCTCCGCCCGGACAGCAGCAGATACGCAGTATTTT. As protein: CASSSARTAADTQYF.

The genes are TRBV11-2 and TRBJ2-7; maybe TRBD2 (5 bases). The CDR3 sequence is 15 residues long. The germline CDR1 and CDR2 sequences are SGHAT and FQNNGV. Deletions cut 5 bases from V and 0 bases from J, with 14 bases between. The CDR3 region is CASSRGAVSSYEQYF. CDR3 nucleotide sequence: TGTGCCAGCAGCCGCGGAGCGGTAAGCTCCTACGAGCAGTACTTC.

V usage is TRBV6-1 and J usage is TRBJ1-1; D remains unclear. This CDR3 has 14 residues. The V gene's germline CDR1 is MNHNS and CDR2 SASEGT. Trimming stripped 3 bases from V and 3 bases from J, with 11 bases between. The CDR3 loop is CASSDRMRDTEAFF. CDR3 DNA: TGTGCCAGCAGTGATAGGATGAGGGACACTGAAGCTTTCTTT.

This chain links TRBV12-5 with TRBJ2-2; the D is unclear. The germline CDR1 and CDR2 sequences are LGHNT and FRNRAP. This CDR3 is built from 15 residues. V was cut by 1 base and J by 4 bases, with 10 bases left in between. The CDR3: CASGLEPSSTGELFF. Written as DNA, the CDR3 is TGTGCTAGTGGTTTGGAACCCAGTTCCACCGGGGAGCTGTTTTTT.

This clone appeared many times. The CDR3 reads CASSLTVGRLNYGYTF. DNA for the CDR3: TGTGCCAGCAGCTTGACTGTTGGACGGCTTAACTATGGCTACACCTTC. V is TRBV5-4 and J is TRBJ1-2; no firm D call. The CDR3 contains 16 residues. Between the trimmed V and J ends, which lost 1 base and 1 base, there was a span of 14 bases. Germline CDR1 reads SGHNT; CDR2 reads YYREEE (reference sequence).

The chain is built from TRBV5-6 and TRBJ1-2; D is unclear. Trimming removed 0 bases from V and 5 bases from J, with 11 bases in between. CDR3 length: 14 amino acids. Per germline, CDR1 SGHDT and CDR2 YYEEEE. The CDR3 spells CASSLGRQTYGYTF. In DNA, the CDR3 is TGTGCCAGCAGCTTGGGGCGGCAGACTTATGGCTACACCTTC.

The chain uses TRBV13 and TRBJ2-1; no clear D gene. This CDR3 spans 13 amino acids. Germline V lookup: CDR1 PRHDT, CDR2 FYEKMQ (reference sequence). V was shortened by 1 base and J by 5 bases, with 6 bases between the two germline ends. The CDR3 is CASSLEGNNEQFF. The DNA of the CDR3 is TGTGCCAGCAGCTTAGAGGGAAACAATGAGCAGTTCTTC.

The V and J genes are TRBV5-1 and TRBJ2-7; 10 nucleotides match TRBD1. The CDR3 contains 15 residues. Germline V gene sequence: CDR1 SGHRS, CDR2 YFSETQ. V lost 2 bases, J lost 6 bases, and 8 bases stayed unmatched. CDR3 region: CASSFYDRGPGEQYF. The CDR3, as DNA: TGCGCCAGCAGCTTTTACGACAGGGGGCCCGGCGAGCAGTACTTC. The full variable domain, with the rest looked up from reference TRBV5-1 and TRBJ2-7, is KAGVTQTPRYLIKTRGQQVTLSCSPISGHRSVSWYQQTPGQGLQFLFEYFSETQRNKGNFPGRFSGRQFSNSRSEMNVSTLELGDSALYLCASSFYDRGPGEQYFGPGTRLTVT.

J is TRBJ2-3 and V is TRBV6-1, with D uncertain. Trimming removed 2 bases from V and 14 bases from J, with 17 bases in between. This CDR3 has 13 residues. Germline assignment: CDR1 MNHNS and CDR2 SASEGT. CDR3 DNA: TGTGCCAGCAGTGAATGGTCGACCTCCTTGGGGTATTTT. It yields the protein CASSEWSTSLGYF.

The rearrangement links TRBV2 to TRBJ2-1, with 11 bases identical to TRBD2. CDR3 length: 16 residues. J gave up 7 bases and V 2 bases, and 7 bases lay outside the gene matches. Germline lookup yields CDR1 SNHLY and CDR2 FYNNEI. The CDR3 protein is CASSERGASGRNEQFF. The CDR3 region has the DNA TGTGCCAGCAGTGAAAGGGGGGCTAGCGGGAGGAATGAGCAGTTCTTC.

The chain links TRBV5-1 to TRBJ1-6, with TRBD1 identical over 9 bases. The CDR3 extends over 17 amino acids. Germline assignment: CDR1 SGHRS and CDR2 YFSETQ. V dropped 0 bases and J dropped 10; count of bases not matched to a gene: 11. CDR3 DNA: TGCGCCAGCAGCTTGGACGGGACAGGGACCTACTCCTCACCCCTCCACTTT. It translates to CASSLDGTGTYSSPLHF.

This sequence joins TRBV27 and TRBJ2-1; the D gene is possibly TRBD2 (6 bases). This CDR3 spans 16 amino acids. V lost 3 bases and J lost 0, with 12 bases in between. Per the germline V gene, CDR1 is MNHEY and CDR2 is SMNVEV (reference sequence). This chain's CDR3 is CASSFRAGPSYNEQFF. CDR3 bases: TGTGCCAGCAGTTTTCGGGCGGGGCCCTCCTACAATGAGCAGTTCTTC.

The chain joins TRBV27 to TRBJ2-1; 15 bases are a match to TRBD2. Germline CDR1 is MNHEY and CDR2 is SMNVEV (reference sequence). This CDR3 contains 18 residues. Trimming took 5 bases from V and 6 from J; bases not matched to a gene: 11. The CDR3 DNA is TGTGCCAGCAGTCTCTCCCGGACTAGCGGGGGGGGACCCAATGAGCAGTTCTTC. Translating it yields CASSLSRTSGGGPNEQFF.

The chain employs TRBV19 and TRBJ2-7; no clear D. Germline values: CDR1 LNHDA, CDR2 SQIVND (reference sequence). This CDR3 contains 13 residues. V was trimmed by 2 bases and J by 1 base, leaving 6 bases between them. This chain's CDR3 is CASSISTSYEQYF. CDR3 DNA sequence: TGTGCCAGTAGTATATCGACATCCTACGAGCAGTACTTC.

This clone was recorded many times. V gene TRBV27 combines with J gene TRBJ2-1; the D is unclear. Germline CDR1 is MNHEY and CDR2 is SMNVEV (reference sequence). The CDR3 has 15 residues. Trimming cost V 7 bases and J 5 bases, with 18 bases left between them. CDR3 bases: TGTGCCAGCAAACCGCGCCTCGACCCGAACAATGAGCAGTTCTTC. It translates to CASKPRLDPNNEQFF.

In its sample, this clone was seen once. This chain links TRBV5-1 with TRBJ1-2, with 10 positions matching TRBD1. The V segment lost 0 bases and the J segment 4 bases; nucleotides outside the gene matches: 6. CDR1 and CDR2 (germline): SGHRS, YFSETQ. This CDR3 contains 16 residues. The chain's CDR3 is CASSLGDRGFGYGYTF. The CDR3 DNA reads TGCGCCAGCAGCTTGGGGGACAGGGGATTCGGCTATGGCTACACCTTC.

This chain joins TRBV5-1 and TRBJ2-2; 7 bases are shared with TRBD2. The CDR3 runs to 16 residues. With 4 bases clipped from V and 5 bases from J, the junction kept 11 bases outside the gene matches. Germline CDR1 reads SGHRS; CDR2 reads YFSETQ. CDR3 sequence reads: CASSIHPSGGTGELFF. CDR3 bases: TGCGCCAGCAGCATCCACCCTAGCGGAGGTACCGGGGAGCTGTTTTTT.

The rearrangement joins TRBV30 to TRBJ1-4; the D is unclear. The CDR3 extends over 14 amino acids. V was clipped by 0 bases and J by 7 bases, with 12 bases between them. The V gene's germline CDR1 is GTSNPN and CDR2 SVGIG (reference sequence). The CDR3 DNA is TGTGCCTGGAGTGTAAAGGGTACCAGTGAAAAACTGTTTTTT. Protein: CAWSVKGTSEKLFF.

The CDR3 loop reads CASNYEVNQPQHF. CDR3 in DNA: TGTGCCAGCAACTATGAGGTGAATCAGCCCCAGCATTTT. The chain combines TRBV7-2 with TRBJ1-5, with D uncertain. The CDR3 consists of 13 residues. CDR1 and CDR2 from the germline V gene are SGHTA and FQGNSA. The germline V and J ends were trimmed by 7 bases and 4 bases, with 11 bases remaining between them.